This TCR beta chain was sequenced during a study of CD8 T cells in Susac syndrome. Comments on this clonotype: The target antigen is unknown.

Overall study results and limits: It was acknowledged by the study that relatively few individuals were included in its TCR sequencing and HLA analysis.

The RNA input was roughly 0.45 to 1 ug, and it was reverse transcribed with random hexamers. TCRdb itself ran the immunoSEQ multiplex PCR reads through MiXCR, one entry per CDR3 protein. The data show 150,000 or so distinct CDR3 sequences, around 95% seen once. This CDR3 spans 13 amino acids. Germline CDR1 MGHDK, CDR2 SYGVNS. Unmatched junction bases numbered 5, after V lost 7 bases and J lost 9 bases. The chain employs TRBV25-1 and TRBJ1-6; 8 positions agree with TRBD1. Sequenced material: CD4+ T cells from PBMCs. The receptor comes from a human donor in good health. This CDR3 reads CASNQGASSPLHF. The CDR3 region has the DNA TGTGCCAGCAACCAGGGGGCGAGTTCACCCCTCCACTTT. The full variable domain, its missing parts supplied by reference TRBV25-1 and TRBJ1-6, is EADIYQTPRYLVIGTGKKITLECSQTMGHDKMYWYQQDPGMELHLIHYSYGVNSTEKGDLSSESTVSRIRTEHFPLTLESARPSHTSQYLCASNQGASSPLHFGNGTRLTVT.